The 28 T cell receptor beta chains below come from one sample, sequenced in a study of blood T cell repertoires in COVID-19. The table came from immunoSEQ multiplex PCR; TCRdb's copy has only in-frame clones and leaves some out. The profile shows 190,000 or so clones, around 87% of them singletons. The source material was PBMCs or T cells enriched from blood (not recorded which). These receptors all come from a woman aged 25 to 39 who had recovered from COVID-19.

This chain joins TRBV4-2 and TRBJ1-4, with 7 bases aligning to TRBD1. Trimming removed 0 bases from V and 1 base from J; junction bases left unmatched: 5. This CDR3 region has 17 residues. Looked up from germline, CDR1 is LGHNA and CDR2 is YNFKEQ. The CDR3 DNA reads TGTGCCAGCAGCCAAGAAAGGGACAGCGGAACTAATGAAAAACTGTTTTTT. Protein sequence: CASSQERDSGTNEKLFF.

The rearrangement uses TRBV5-1 and TRBJ1-1; weak D call: TRBD1 (5 bases). In germline, CDR1 is SGHRS, CDR2 YFSETQ. The CDR3 extends over 14 amino acids. V lost 4 bases, J lost 1 base, and 11 bases lay in between. The CDR3 loop reads CASSPWGGNTEAFF. The CDR3 coding sequence is TGCGCCAGCAGCCCCTGGGGGGGGAACACTGAAGCTTTCTTT.

This clone was seen a few times. The rearrangement uses TRBV7-9 and TRBJ2-7, with TRBD2 as a possible D gene (6 bases). V was trimmed by 7 bases and J by 1 base, leaving 14 bases between them. Germline loops: CDR1 SEHNR, CDR2 FQNEAQ (reference sequence). The CDR3 runs 14 residues. The CDR3 DNA sequence: TGTGCCAGCACCATGGAGGGCTTTTCCTACGAGCAGTACTTC. Translated: CASTMEGFSYEQYF.

The rearrangement links TRBV24-1 to TRBJ2-7, with D perhaps TRBD2 (6 bases). Germline CDR1 reads KGHDR; CDR2 reads SFDVKD. The length of the CDR3 is 13 residues. V dropped 0 bases and J dropped 7 bases, with 9 bases sitting between them. This CDR3 is CATSDLSGLEQYF. The CDR3 DNA reads as TGTGCCACCAGTGATTTGAGCGGGTTAGAGCAGTACTTC.

V gene TRBV7-2 combines with J gene TRBJ1-4; no definite D call. This CDR3 spans 15 amino acids. The V gene lost 5 bases and the J gene lost 0 bases, with 10 bases spanning the gap. Looked up from germline, CDR1 is SGHTA and CDR2 is FQGNSA. CDR3 region: CASSPGLPTNEKLFF. CDR3 sequence (DNA): TGTGCCAGCAGCCCAGGACTCCCAACTAATGAAAAACTGTTTTTT.

V gene TRBV30 combines with J gene TRBJ2-1, with 7 bases that match TRBD2. This CDR3 has 13 amino acids. The germline gives CDR1 GTSNPN, CDR2 SVGIG (reference sequence). V dropped 2 bases and J dropped 3; count of bases not matched to a gene: 1. CDR3 DNA sequence: TGTGCCTGGAGTAGCGGGATCTACAATGAGCAGTTCTTC. Its translation: CAWSSGIYNEQFF.

This chain connects TRBV9 to TRBJ1-5, with D possibly TRBD1 on 5 matching bases. Germline CDR1 reads SGDLS; CDR2 reads YYNGEE. V lost 0 bases to trimming and J lost 4 bases, with 14 bases between them. The CDR3 sequence is 16 residues long. The chain's CDR3 is CASSVGGDLRNQPQHF. The DNA of the CDR3 is TGTGCCAGCAGCGTAGGCGGGGACCTTAGGAATCAGCCCCAGCATTTT.

The rearrangement uses TRBV11-2 and TRBJ2-1; D is perhaps TRBD1 (5 bases). The CDR3 length is 14 residues. Germline V gene lookup returns CDR1 SGHAT and CDR2 FQNNGV. V shed 1 base and J shed 6 bases, with 10 bases lying between them. Written as DNA, the CDR3 is TGTGCCAGCAGCTTAGTGTCAGGGCTCAATGAGCAGTTCTTC. This gives the protein CASSLVSGLNEQFF.

The chain has TRBV29-1 and TRBJ1-2; D possibly corresponds to TRBD1 (6 bases). The V end was cut by 8 bases, the J end by 7 bases, with 14 bases between. The CDR3 length is 11 residues. Germline CDR1 SQVTM, CDR2 ANQGSEA. The CDR3 loop is CSLYGTSGYTF. The CDR3 region has the DNA TGCAGCTTATATGGGACATCTGGCTACACCTTC.

The genes are TRBV7-2 and TRBJ2-7; D possibly corresponds to TRBD1 (6 bases). V gave up 5 bases and J gave up 3 bases, with 20 bases separating them. Germline values: CDR1 SGHTA, CDR2 FQGNSA. The length of the CDR3 is 16 residues. CDR3 region: CASSLLEGGNYYEQYF. In nucleotides, the CDR3 is TGTGCCAGCAGCCTCTTGGAAGGGGGAAACTACTACGAGCAGTACTTC.

The chain combines TRBV7-3 with TRBJ2-3; D is ambiguous. The ends were cut back, 0 bases at V and 3 bases at J, with 7 bases in the middle. The CDR3 contains 14 residues. Germline V gene data show CDR1 as SGHTA and CDR2 as FQGTGA. DNA of the CDR3: TGTGCCAGCAGCTTAACAGCTAGGACAGATACGCAGTATTTT. Protein sequence: CASSLTARTDTQYF.

V is TRBV19 and J is TRBJ1-4, with D possibly being TRBD1 (6 bases). Trimming left V 4 bases short and J 5 bases short, with 14 bases between. The CDR3 is 15 residues long. Germline CDR1 LNHDA, CDR2 SQIVND (reference sequence). The CDR3 reads CASSSLDSVNEKLFF. CDR3 DNA sequence: TGTGCCAGTAGTAGTTTGGACAGCGTGAATGAAAAACTGTTTTTT.

V gene TRBV6-5 combines with J gene TRBJ1-1; 7 positions agree with TRBD1. Trimming took 6 bases from V and 4 from J; bases not matched to a gene: 8. CDR1 and CDR2 from the germline V gene are MNHEY and SVGAGI. The CDR3 has 14 residues. The CDR3 coding sequence is TGTGCCAGCAGGCAGGGACAGCCTGGCACTGAAGCTTTCTTT. Translated: CASRQGQPGTEAFF.

This clone showed up many times. V is TRBV2 and J is TRBJ1-2; 7 bases are shared with TRBD1. CDR3 size: 13 residues. Germline CDR1 SNHLY, CDR2 FYNNEI. J gave up 1 base and V 11 bases, and 7 bases lay outside the gene matches. The DNA of the CDR3 is TGTGCCGGGTGGACAGGACTTAACTATGGCTACACCTTC. Its translation is CAGWTGLNYGYTF.

The chain carries TRBV7-9 and TRBJ1-2; 9 bases fit TRBD1. This CDR3 is built from 14 residues. V dropped 2 bases and J dropped 6; count of bases not matched to a gene: 4. Germline assignment: CDR1 SEHNR and CDR2 FQNEAQ (reference sequence). The CDR3: CASSLIGQGNGYTF. The CDR3 region has the DNA TGTGCCAGCAGCTTAATAGGACAGGGGAATGGCTACACCTTC. Drawing the rest from reference TRBV7-9 and TRBJ1-2, the complete variable domain is DTGVSQNPRHKITKRGQNVTFRCDPISEHNRLYWYRQTLGQGPEFLTYFQNEAQLEKSRLLSDRFSAERPKGSFSTLEIQRTEQGDSAMYLCASSLIGQGNGYTFGSGTRLTVV.

The chain uses TRBV3-1 (or the pseudogene TRBV3-2) and TRBJ1-5; no definite D call. The CDR3 runs to 13 residues. Germline V gene lookup returns CDR1 LGHDT and CDR2 YNNKEL (reference sequence). Trimming stripped 4 bases from V and 4 bases from J, with 8 bases between. The CDR3 is CASSRAGNQPQHF. The CDR3 DNA reads TGTGCCAGCAGCCGGGCAGGAAATCAGCCCCAGCATTTT.

The chain couples TRBV6-1 to TRBJ2-1; tentatively, D is TRBD1 (6 bases). Germline V lookup: CDR1 MNHNS, CDR2 SASEGT. The length of the CDR3 is 17 residues. Trimming cost V 4 bases and J 5 bases, with 21 bases left between them. CDR3: CASSGIPGQHRDNEQFF. CDR3 sequence (DNA): TGTGCCAGCAGTGGAATACCGGGACAACACAGAGACAATGAGCAGTTCTTC.

The chain carries TRBV3-1 (or the pseudogene TRBV3-2) and TRBJ2-7, with TRBD2 as a possible D gene (6 bases). The germline gives CDR1 LGHDT, CDR2 YNNKEL (reference sequence). The CDR3 totals 13 residues. Between the trimmed V and J ends, which lost 4 bases and 3 bases, there was a span of 10 bases. The CDR3 DNA follows: TGTGCCAGCAGCCCGGGACTCGGCTACGAGCAGTACTTC. Its translation: CASSPGLGYEQYF.

The rearrangement uses TRBV19 and TRBJ2-1; 9 bases align to TRBD2. The junction had 5 bases not matched to a gene; V was cut back by 8 bases and J by 6 bases. The CDR3 covers 13 residues. The V gene's germline CDR1 is LNHDA and CDR2 SQIVND (reference sequence). This CDR3 is CASSIAGANEQFF. CDR3 in DNA: TGTGCCAGTTCCATAGCGGGAGCCAATGAGCAGTTCTTC.

The chain recombines TRBV11-2 with TRBJ2-3; D might be TRBD2 (6 bases). This CDR3 comprises 16 residues. Between the trimmed V and J ends, which lost 2 bases and 0 bases, there was a span of 12 bases. CDR1 is SGHAT and CDR2 is FQNNGV in the germline V gene. In DNA, the CDR3 is TGTGCCAGCAGCTTACGGGGTAGCGGCAGCACAGATACGCAGTATTTT. Amino acid sequence: CASSLRGSGSTDTQYF.

The V gene is TRBV18, the J gene TRBJ1-1, with D tentatively TRBD1 (6 bases). V was shortened by 3 bases and J by 1 base, with 9 bases between the two germline ends. The germline V gene encodes CDR1 KGHSH and CDR2 LQKENI. This CDR3 region has 14 residues. This chain's CDR3 is CASSPGQPNTEAFF. The CDR3 bases are TGTGCCAGCTCACCTGGACAGCCGAACACTGAAGCTTTCTTT.

The count of this clone is one. This sequence joins TRBV11-2 and TRBJ1-2; D is possibly TRBD1 (5 bases). The CDR3 consists of 16 residues. Trimming pared 0 bases from V and 8 bases from J, leaving 19 bases between. Germline V lookup: CDR1 SGHAT, CDR2 FQNNGV. CDR3 coding DNA: TGTGCCAGCAGCTTAGACTCCTGGGGAGGGGCATACGGCTACACCTTC. Translation: CASSLDSWGGAYGYTF.

The chain combines TRBV6-1 with TRBJ1-1; D may be TRBD1 (6 bases). The V gene lost 1 base and the J gene lost 7 bases, with 13 bases spanning the gap. CDR1 MNHNS and CDR2 SASEGT come from the germline V gene. CDR3 length: 14 residues. CDR3 nucleotide sequence: TGTGCCAGCAGTGAAGATCGGGGGGCAGGTGAAGCTTTCTTT. This encodes CASSEDRGAGEAFF.

This clone occurred a few times. The chain employs TRBV24-1 and TRBJ2-2; 7 positions agree with TRBD2. The germline gives CDR1 KGHDR, CDR2 SFDVKD. This CDR3 is built from 14 residues. Germline trimming cut 4 bases from V and 4 bases from J; bases unmatched to any gene: 2. CDR3 sequence reads: CATSDGGTTGELFF. In DNA, the CDR3 is TGTGCCACCAGTGACGGGGGGACCACCGGGGAGCTGTTTTTT.

DNA of the CDR3: TGTGCCAGCACTGTGACAGGGGGCCATGGCTACACCTTC. The encoded protein is CASTVTGGHGYTF. This chain uses TRBV6-5 with TRBJ1-2; 10 bases line up with TRBD1. CDR3 length: 13 amino acids. V lost 7 bases and J lost 6; bases outside the gene matches: 5. Germline V gene sequence: CDR1 MNHEY, CDR2 SVGAGI.

The sample holds one count of this clone. The rearrangement uses TRBV7-3 and TRBJ2-1; TRBD2 agrees at 13 bases. CDR3 length: 21 residues. Per germline, CDR1 SGHTA and CDR2 FQGTGA. Germline trimming cut 3 bases from V and 0 bases from J; bases unmatched to any gene: 14. The CDR3 loop reads CASSFRSSGTSGTNSYNEQFF. The DNA of the CDR3 is TGTGCCAGCAGCTTTCGGAGTTCCGGGACTAGCGGGACTAACTCCTACAATGAGCAGTTCTTC.

The J gene is TRBJ2-7, the V gene TRBV5-1; a weak D match, TRBD2 (6 bases). This CDR3 contains 15 residues. Trimming left V 7 bases short and J 2 bases short, with 19 bases between. Germline V gene sequence: CDR1 SGHRS, CDR2 YFSETQ. CDR3 nucleotides: TGCGCCAGCGCCCCTTCTTCGGGGGTACCCTACGAGCAGTACTTC. Amino acids: CASAPSSGVPYEQYF.

The chain employs TRBV29-1 and TRBJ1-1; TRBD1 aligns across 9 bases. V shed 7 bases, J shed 4 bases, and the junction held 10 bases outside the gene matches. Germline V gene data show CDR1 as SQVTM and CDR2 as ANQGSEA. The CDR3 runs to 14 residues. CDR3 protein: CSALKQTGGTEAFF. CDR3 in DNA: TGCAGCGCCCTCAAACAGACAGGGGGCACTGAAGCTTTCTTT.